This T cell receptor (beta chain) was observed in a study of radiation and T cells in renal cell carcinoma. Concerning this clone: Antigen specificity is unknown.

Study-wide results and caveats: In blood, top tumor clones expanded by 2 weeks, shrinking by 4.

Sequencing used immunoSEQ multiplex PCR; TCRdb keeps in-frame clones, though not all of them. The sample gives approximately 85,000 clones, around 89% of which show up once; roughly 6% is in the top ten. J was trimmed by 9 bases and V by 11 bases; bases with no gene match: 9. The V gene's germline CDR1 is MGHDK and CDR2 SYGVNS. This CDR3 spans 13 amino acids. The sample's time point: blood 4 weeks post-SBRT, at nephrectomy. Treatment reported: 15 Gy SBRT to primary tumor, nephrectomy 4 weeks later. This renal cell carcinoma was of the clear cell type. The sequencing used blood, collected from a patient whose treatment included radiotherapy and nephrectomy. The rearrangement uses TRBV25-1 and TRBJ1-6, with 8 bases lining up with TRBD1. The receptor was isolated from a woman between 65 and 79 years old with renal cell carcinoma. Here the CDR3 DNA reads TGTGCCGTCCAGGGGGCGCAGAGTTCACCCCTCCACTTT. It is translated as CAVQGAQSSPLHF.